This T cell receptor beta chain was documented in a study of T-cell memory formation after mild COVID-19. Study-level results: The second-wave clones peaking on day 37 were not confirmed as SARS-CoV-2-specific. Clones contracting day 15 to 85 were balanced CD4/CD8; later expanders leaned CD4+. Shrinking CD4+ clones were chiefly CM and EM; CD8+ ones were chiefly EMRA.

Constant-segment primers and 5'RACE yielded cDNA libraries for TCR alpha and TCR beta, each carrying sample barcodes and UMIs. TCRdb fed the 5' RACE reads into MiXCR, producing one record per CDR3 protein. The data contain 350,000 or so distinct CDR3 sequences, about an eighth of them singletons. There are a few counts of this clonotype. Its antigen is still unknown. The CDR3 consists of 16 residues. The J segment lost 7 bases and the V segment lost 4 bases, leaving 13 bases of the junction unmatched. The germline gives CDR1 SGHTA, CDR2 FQGNSA. The receptor comes from a man aged 18 to 30 who had mild COVID-19 (a few samples of this study predate the infection). Cell type and time point are not known. V usage is TRBV7-2 and J usage is TRBJ1-2, with 9 bases identical to TRBD1. Sequenced sample: PBMCs or a T cell subset sorted from them (not recorded which). The CDR3 is CASSSSQGAGLGGYTF. The CDR3 DNA reads as TGTGCCAGCAGCTCCTCACAGGGGGCAGGTTTAGGTGGCTACACCTTC.